The 3 T cell receptor beta chains in this list originate from one sample, sequenced in a study of blood T cell repertoires in COVID-19. Produced via immunoSEQ multiplex PCR; TCRdb's table is partial and in-frame only. This sample has under 350,000 clones, with under 95% found just once. Sample: PBMCs or T cells enriched from blood (not recorded which). Receptors were obtained from a man aged 55 to 69 who had recovered from COVID-19.

The chain recombines TRBV25-1 with TRBJ2-5; TRBD1 aligns across 7 bases. In germline, CDR1 is MGHDK, CDR2 SYGVNS. V trimming: 6 bases; J trimming: 6 bases; junction bases outside the gene matches: 4. The CDR3 sequence is 12 residues long. CDR3 nucleotide sequence: TGTGCCAGCAGACAGGGGATACAGACCCAGTACTTC. Translated, it gives CASRQGIQTQYF.

This sequence joins TRBV10-3 and TRBJ2-3; 10 bases line up with TRBD1. The CDR3 runs to 16 residues. Germline trimming cut 2 bases from V and 3 bases from J; bases unmatched to any gene: 5. The V gene's germline CDR1 is ENHRY and CDR2 SYGVKD. CDR3 loop: CAISEGTGEKTDTQYF. For the CDR3, the DNA is TGTGCCATCAGTGAGGGGACAGGGGAGAAGACAGATACGCAGTATTTT.

This chain links TRBV9 with TRBJ2-3, with TRBD2 matching 13 bases. V gave up 0 bases and J gave up 4 bases; unmatched junction bases: 5. CDR3 length equals 17 residues. Germline V CDR1 and CDR2: SGDLS, YYNGEE. The CDR3 DNA sequence: TGTGCCAGCAGCGTAGCTGGGGGACTAGCGGGATCAGATACGCAGTATTTT. Its translation is CASSVAGGLAGSDTQYF.